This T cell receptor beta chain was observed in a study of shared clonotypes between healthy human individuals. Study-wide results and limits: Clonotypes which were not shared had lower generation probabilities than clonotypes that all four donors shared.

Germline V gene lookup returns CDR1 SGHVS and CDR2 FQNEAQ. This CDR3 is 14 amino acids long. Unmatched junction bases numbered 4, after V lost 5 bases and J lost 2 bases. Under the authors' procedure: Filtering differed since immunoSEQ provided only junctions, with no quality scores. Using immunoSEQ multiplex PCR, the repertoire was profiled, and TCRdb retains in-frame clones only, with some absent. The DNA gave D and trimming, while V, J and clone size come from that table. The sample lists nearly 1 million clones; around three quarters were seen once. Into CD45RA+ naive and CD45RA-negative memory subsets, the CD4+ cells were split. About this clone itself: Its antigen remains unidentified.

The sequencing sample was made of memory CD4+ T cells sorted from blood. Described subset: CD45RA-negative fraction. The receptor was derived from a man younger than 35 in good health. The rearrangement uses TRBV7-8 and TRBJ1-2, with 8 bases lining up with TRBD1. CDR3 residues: CASSTGQVNYGYTF. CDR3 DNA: TGTGCCAGCAGCACGGGACAGGTGAACTATGGCTACACCTTC.